Each of the 13 T cell receptor beta chains below was sequenced from the same sample in a study of blood T cell repertoires in COVID-19. The table came from immunoSEQ multiplex PCR; TCRdb's copy has only in-frame clones and leaves some out. The sample carries more than 300,000 clones, about 89% recorded once. Input material: peripheral blood. Receptor source: a woman aged 45-60 years with COVID-19, enrolled during active disease.

The chain employs TRBV11-2 and TRBJ1-4, with 11 bases matching TRBD1. Germline CDR1 reads SGHAT; CDR2 reads FQNNGV. The CDR3 consists of 20 residues. The J segment lost 8 bases and the V segment lost 0 bases, leaving 17 bases of the junction unmatched. Here the CDR3 reads CASSLDTLNGQGALEEKLFF. In nucleotides, the CDR3 is TGTGCCAGCAGCTTAGATACCCTCAATGGACAGGGGGCCTTAGAAGAAAAACTGTTTTTT.

V usage is TRBV3-1 (or the pseudogene TRBV3-2) and J usage is TRBJ2-1, with unresolved D. This CDR3 is 12 amino acids long. The V and J ends lost 1 base and 6 bases respectively, with 4 bases between them. Germline V gene sequence: CDR1 LGHDT, CDR2 YNNKEL (reference sequence). CDR3 coding DNA: TGTGCCAGCAGCCAAGTGAGCAATGAGCAGTTCTTC. It is translated as CASSQVSNEQFF.

V gene TRBV2 combines with J gene TRBJ2-2; D not resolved. Germline CDR1 is SNHLY and CDR2 is FYNNEI. Trimming took off 7 bases at V and 1 base at J, with 13 bases between the two ends. The CDR3 runs to 15 residues. Here the CDR3 reads CASITEKMNTGELFF. The CDR3 DNA is TGTGCCAGCATCACGGAGAAGATGAACACCGGGGAGCTGTTTTTT.

The gene calls are TRBV6-5 and TRBJ2-3; D is uncertain. CDR3 length equals 14 residues. The germline V gene encodes CDR1 MNHEY and CDR2 SVGAGI. Trimming took 0 bases from V and 2 from J, leaving 6 bases between them. The CDR3 here is CASSYSYYTDTQYF. The CDR3, as DNA: TGTGCCAGCAGTTACTCTTATTACACAGATACGCAGTATTTT.

The chain employs TRBV11-2 and TRBJ2-2; 8 bases line up with TRBD1. After removal of 5 bases from V and 4 bases from J, the junction contained 3 bases not matched to a gene. The CDR3 has 14 amino acids. Germline V gives CDR1 SGHAT, CDR2 FQNNGV. The CDR3 protein is CASSADRGTGELFF. The CDR3 DNA is TGTGCCAGCAGCGCCGACAGGGGCACCGGGGAGCTGTTTTTT.

This clone was counted a single time. V and J are TRBV18 and TRBJ2-5; D might be TRBD1 (5 bases). Germline assignment: CDR1 KGHSH and CDR2 LQKENI. This CDR3 is 16 amino acids long. Trimming left V 3 bases short and J 0 bases short, with 14 bases between. CDR3 DNA: TGTGCCAGCTCACCTGGACAAAGAAGGGACCAAGAGACCCAGTACTTC. It specifies CASSPGQRRDQETQYF.

The rearrangement links TRBV27 to TRBJ2-7, with D possibly TRBD1 on 6 matching bases. CDR3 length: 13 amino acids. Germline V CDR1 and CDR2: MNHEY, SMNVEV (reference sequence). V lost 5 bases, J lost 2 bases, and 10 bases lay in between. In DNA form, the CDR3 reads TGTGCCAGCAGTCTGACAGGACCCTACGAGCAGTACTTC. This sequence encodes CASSLTGPYEQYF.

This sequence joins TRBV24-1 and TRBJ2-1, with 10 positions matching TRBD2. The CDR3 is 15 residues long. The V segment lost 4 bases and the J segment 4 bases; nucleotides outside the gene matches: 3. CDR1 and CDR2 from the germline V gene are KGHDR and SFDVKD. For the CDR3, the DNA is TGTGCCACCAGTGACCGGACTAGCGGATACAATGAGCAGTTCTTC. Residues: CATSDRTSGYNEQFF.

The V and J genes are TRBV21-1 and TRBJ2-4; TRBD2 was called by the table and not checked on the DNA. TRBV21-1 constitutes a pseudogene. This CDR3 contains 18 residues. The CDR3 DNA sequence: TGTGCCAGCAGCAAAGGGATTTCGCGGGAGATAGCCAAAAACATTCAGTACTTC. It encodes CASSKGISREIAKNIQYF.

The chain is built from TRBV12-3 or TRBV12-4 and TRBJ2-7; the D is unclear. V shed 3 bases and J shed 3 bases, with 6 bases lying between them. The length of the CDR3 is 12 residues. CDR3 DNA: TGTGCCAGCAGTTTCTACCACTACGAGCAGTACTTC. Protein product: CASSFYHYEQYF.

The table lists this clone with a few counts. This chain links TRBV19 with TRBJ1-4, with D possibly being TRBD1 (6 bases). Between the trimmed V and J ends, which lost 5 bases and 7 bases, there was a span of 20 bases. The CDR3 covers 16 residues. The germline V gene has CDR1 LNHDA and CDR2 SQIVND (reference sequence). The CDR3 DNA is TGTGCCAGTAGTCAATCTCCGGGACAAGGAAGTGAAAAACTGTTTTTT. Encoded protein: CASSQSPGQGSEKLFF.

This clone came up once. A read error may account for a junction end that differs from germline. V is TRBV7-7 and J is TRBJ2-3; a possible D gene is TRBD1 (6 bases). The length of the CDR3 is 17 residues. The germline CDR1 and CDR2 sequences are SSHAT and FNYEAQ (reference sequence). In nucleotides, the CDR3 is TGTGCTAGCAGCCCCCATCTCACAGGGATTAGCACAGATACGCAGTATTTT. This sequence encodes CASSPHLTGISTDTQYF.

The V call is TRBV11-3, the J call TRBJ2-7; D is unclear. Trimming shortened V by 0 bases and J by 0 bases, and 9 bases separated the two germline ends. Germline V CDR1 and CDR2: SGHNT, YENEEA. The CDR3 contains 15 residues. CDR3 nucleotide sequence: TGTGCCAGCAGCTTAGATTCTGCAGGCTCCTACGAGCAGTACTTC. Its protein product is CASSLDSAGSYEQYF.